The rows below give T cell receptor beta chains drawn from one sample of a study of shared clonotypes between healthy human individuals. Sequencing used immunoSEQ multiplex PCR; TCRdb keeps in-frame clones, though not all of them. Among 530,000 or so clones listed, 75% to 80% were seen once. Sample: PBMCs. Receptor source: a woman aged 40 to 50 in good health. Some clones in this sample may be carry-over from other donors' samples. Each CDR3 is given with its conserved first and last residue. D genes are given only for firm matches. Clone size appears in some rows only: once, few, many, or a class for an expanded clone.

v_call	cdr3_length	clone_size	j_call	d_call	cdr3_nt	cdr3_aa
TRBV10-1	16	.	TRBJ2-3	TRBD2	TGCGCCAGCCCGGGACTAGCGGGAGGGAAACCAGATACGCAGTATTTT	CASPGLAGGKPDTQYF
TRBV18	18	.	TRBJ2-5	TRBD2	TGTGCCAGCTCAGCTGATGAACCGGGACTAGCGGAGCAAGAGACCCAGTACTTC	CASSADEPGLAEQETQYF
TRBV9	13	.	TRBJ2-4	.	TGTGCCAGCAGCCTCGGACTCCGGGACATTCAGTACTTC	CASSLGLRDIQYF
TRBV2	19	.	TRBJ2-7	.	TGTGCCAGCACAGATAGGGGGGTTATGGGCTTACCATACTCCTACGAGCAGTACTTC	CASTDRGVMGLPYSYEQYF
TRBV19	14	.	TRBJ1-5	.	TGTGCCAGTAGTATGGGGCAGTCCAATCAGCCCCAGCATTTT	CASSMGQSNQPQHF
TRBV2	14	once	TRBJ2-1	TRBD2	TGTGCCAGCAGACCGGGACTAGCGGGGGGTGAGCAGTTCTTC	CASRPGLAGGEQFF
TRBV28	17	few	TRBJ1-1	.	TGTGCCAGCAGTTTTCCCAGCTACGACAGGTCGAACACTGAAGCTTTCTTT	CASSFPSYDRSNTEAFF
TRBV2	15	.	TRBJ1-3	.	TGTGCCAGCAGTGAATGGAGGGGAGCAGGAAACACCATATATTTT	CASSEWRGAGNTIYF
TRBV18	14	.	TRBJ2-1	.	TGTGCCAGCTCACCACCGTCCGGGGGCGATGAGCAGTTCTTC	CASSPPSGGDEQFF
TRBV7-2	13	.	TRBJ2-5	TRBD1	TGTGCCAGCAGCTGGACAGGGCAAGAGACCCAGTACTTC	CASSWTGQETQYF
TRBV9	13	.	TRBJ1-4	.	TGTGCCAGCAGCGGCCGGGGGGCGGGAAAACTGTTTTTT	CASSGRGAGKLFF
TRBV5-4	14	.	TRBJ2-5	TRBD1	TGTGCCAGCAGCACGGACAGGGGTTTAGAGACCCAGTACTTC	CASSTDRGLETQYF
TRBV7-9	16	.	TRBJ1-1	TRBD1	TGTGCCAGCAGCTACCGACAGGGGGTTTTGAACACTGAAGCTTTCTTT	CASSYRQGVLNTEAFF
TRBV7-3	15	.	TRBJ2-5	.	TGTGCCAGCAGCTTAGACCCTGGGGGTATGGAGACCCAGTACTTC	CASSLDPGGMETQYF
TRBV4-1	13	.	TRBJ1-4	.	TGCGCCAGCAGCAGTCAACAGGGCCAGCAGCTGTTTTTT	CASSSQQGQQLFF
TRBV28	16	many	TRBJ2-1	TRBD2	TGTGCCAGCAGTTTTGCACTAGCGGGAGGATACAATGAGCAGTTCTTC	CASSFALAGGYNEQFF